This T cell receptor (beta chain) was recorded in a study of molecular identifiers for immune sequencing clone quantification. J was trimmed by 5 bases and V by 5 bases; bases with no gene match: 15. This CDR3 spans 16 amino acids. Germline-derived CDR1 and CDR2 are LNHDA and SQIVND (reference sequence). Sorted cells numbering about 20,000 to 1,000,000, with 10%, 30% or 50% RNA, yielded the naive CD8 libraries. The authors gated naive CD8 T cells as CD8+CD4-CCR7+CD45RA+ for sorting. This clonotype was observed a single time. The antigen is not known. A much larger clone sits a single nucleotide away, making a read error possible. Overall study findings and caveats: The study found clones above 20 RNA copies held over 98% of effector molecules and under 1% in naive cells.

TCRdb itself ran the PCR reads through MiXCR, one entry per CDR3 protein. The table has some 650,000 distinct CDR3 sequences, roughly 21% seen once; the top ten hold roughly 0.85%. Sequenced: naive CD8+ T cells from blood, with Jurkat cell RNA spiked in. As to subset: FACS-sorted CD8+CD4-CCR7+CD45RA+ naive T cells. The gene calls are TRBV19 and TRBJ2-7, with 7 bases aligning to TRBD1. This TCR came from a human donor in good health. Some libraries in this study had Jurkat cell RNA spiked in. Written as DNA, the CDR3 is TGTGCCAGTAGTTGTTCCAGGGGGTTGGTTACCCACGAGCAGTACTTC. Amino acids: CASSCSRGLVTHEQYF.